The next 32 T cell receptor beta chains were all read from a single sample in a study of T cell repertoires in cytomegalovirus infection. TCRdb re-called the reads with MiXCR, one entry per CDR3 protein. The sample consists of approximately 170,000 distinct CDR3 sequences, roughly 17% of them appearing once. The specimen sequenced was CD8+ T cells from PBMCs. The receptors derive from a human donor in good health (CMV status not recorded). Some clones in this sample may be carry-over from other donors' samples.

The rearrangement joins TRBV28 to TRBJ2-5, with D hard to call. Germline V gene lookup returns CDR1 MDHEN and CDR2 SYDVKM. The CDR3 loop spans 17 amino acids. Trimming stripped 3 bases from V and 0 bases from J, with 17 bases between. The CDR3, as DNA: TGTGCCAGCAGTTTCGGAAGCGAGCGCCCGTACCAAGAGACCCAGTACTTC. Amino acids: CASSFGSERPYQETQYF.

J is TRBJ2-7 and V is TRBV20-1; D uncertain. Germline-derived CDR1 and CDR2 are DFQATT and SNEGSKA (reference sequence). The CDR3 loop spans 13 amino acids. Trimming left V 1 base short and J 3 bases short, with 10 bases between. The CDR3 nucleotides read TGCAGTGCTAGAGCCCCCAGTGTCTACGAGCAGTACTTC. Protein: CSARAPSVYEQYF.

This clonotype turned up a few times. The chain links TRBV7-2 to TRBJ2-7; TRBD2 matches at 13 bases. Germline lookup yields CDR1 SGHTA and CDR2 FQGNSA. The V and J ends lost 6 bases and 2 bases, in that order; junction bases with no gene match: 4. The CDR3 has 15 residues. The CDR3 loop reads CASRRGTSGTYEQYF. CDR3 nucleotides: TGTGCCAGCAGACGAGGGACTAGCGGGACCTACGAGCAGTACTTC.

This clonotype was detected ten times or more. V is TRBV19 and J is TRBJ2-7, with D hard to call. From germline, CDR1 is LNHDA and CDR2 SQIVND (reference sequence). The CDR3 length is 14 residues. The V gene lost 3 bases and the J gene lost 6 bases, with 15 bases spanning the gap. The CDR3 sequence: CASSITTYRGEQYF. As DNA, the CDR3 is TGTGCCAGTAGTATTACAACTTACCGTGGCGAGCAGTACTTC.

The V gene is TRBV4-3, the J gene TRBJ2-2; D ambiguous. The V gene lost 6 bases and the J gene lost 0 bases, with 14 bases spanning the gap. Germline loops: CDR1 LGHNA, CDR2 YSLEER. CDR3 size: 16 residues. The CDR3 protein is CASSRSDTTNTGELFF. The CDR3 coding sequence is TGCGCCAGCAGTCGGTCCGATACAACGAACACCGGGGAGCTGTTTTTT.

This clonotype was counted between two and nine times. This chain uses TRBV10-3 with TRBJ2-1; D is ambiguous. The CDR3 extends over 14 amino acids. CDR1 ENHRY and CDR2 SYGVKD come from the germline V gene. V was trimmed by 4 bases and J by 5 bases, leaving 12 bases between them. The CDR3 here is CAISAPTSDNEQFF. The CDR3 nucleotides read TGTGCCATCAGTGCGCCCACATCGGACAATGAGCAGTTCTTC.

The CDR3 spells CASSPSPGANEQFF. CDR3 nucleotides: TGTGCCAGCAGCCCCTCCCCGGGAGCCAATGAGCAGTTCTTC. The rearrangement uses TRBV12-3 or TRBV12-4 and TRBJ2-1, with TRBD2 as a possible D gene (6 bases). V lost 6 bases, J lost 6 bases, and 15 bases lay in between. The CDR3 sequence is 14 residues long.

This clonotype was observed a few times. The CDR3 DNA reads as TGCAGTGCTAGAGATGGGCGCCGGGACAGACTAACCTACGAGCAGTACTTC. Translation gives CSARDGRRDRLTYEQYF. The chain links TRBV20-1 to TRBJ2-7; 7 positions match TRBD1. Germline V gene sequence: CDR1 DFQATT, CDR2 SNEGSKA (reference sequence). Losses at the gene ends were 0 bases for V and 2 bases for J; bases not matched to a gene: 13. The CDR3 totals 17 residues.

This clonotype appeared a few times. V usage is TRBV7-9 and J usage is TRBJ2-7, with a weak D call TRBD1 (7 bases). V was clipped by 5 bases and J by 2 bases, with 16 bases between them. The CDR3 extends over 15 amino acids. Per germline, CDR1 SEHNR and CDR2 FQNEAQ (reference sequence). CDR3 sequence (DNA): TGTGCCAGCAGCAACCGGGGGACAGCCCCCTACGAGCAGTACTTC. It specifies CASSNRGTAPYEQYF.

This clonotype has a handful of counts. The V and J genes are TRBV7-8 and TRBJ2-7, with D possibly TRBD2 on 5 matching bases. V was trimmed by 1 base and J by 4 bases, leaving 14 bases between them. The CDR3 runs to 15 residues. Germline loops: CDR1 SGHVS, CDR2 FQNEAQ. CDR3 nucleotides: TGTGCCAGCAGCTTAGGCTCTAGCCGCAGGTACGAGCAGTACTTC. Its protein product is CASSLGSSRRYEQYF.

The V call is TRBV29-1, the J call TRBJ2-2; D is uncertain. The ends were cut back, 6 bases at V and 5 bases at J, with 4 bases in the middle. Germline V gene lookup returns CDR1 SQVTM and CDR2 ANQGSEA. The CDR3 sequence is 10 residues long. CDR3 in amino acids: CSVQTGELFF. The CDR3 region has the DNA TGCAGCGTACAAACCGGGGAGCTGTTTTTT.

This clonotype was seen a few times. This sequence joins TRBV7-2 and TRBJ1-3, with D unresolved. Looked up from germline, CDR1 is SGHTA and CDR2 is FQGNSA. The CDR3 covers 12 residues. The V end lost 3 bases, the J end lost 11 bases, and 11 bases lay between the germline ends. The CDR3 coding sequence is TGTGCCAGCAGCTTTCCCCGCCGGGCCATATATTTT. It encodes CASSFPRRAIYF.

The chain is built from TRBV24-1 and TRBJ1-1; possible D gene TRBD1, 6 bases. Germline V gene lookup returns CDR1 KGHDR and CDR2 SFDVKD. The CDR3 totals 12 residues. Trimming shortened V by 5 bases and J by 9 bases, and 12 bases separated the two germline ends. CDR3 sequence: CATSGPGGQAFF. CDR3 bases: TGTGCCACCAGTGGGCCGGGGGGGCAAGCTTTCTTT.

This clonotype was recorded many times. V usage is TRBV29-1 and J usage is TRBJ2-5, with 7 bases that match TRBD2. This CDR3 comprises 15 residues. V shed 0 bases, J shed 4 bases, and the junction held 8 bases outside the gene matches. Germline lookup yields CDR1 SQVTM and CDR2 ANQGSEA. CDR3 in DNA: TGCAGCGTTGAAGAAGGAGGGGACTATGGAGAGACCCAGTACTTC. Its protein is CSVEEGGDYGETQYF.

Only a few counts were recorded for this clonotype. The CDR3 loop is CAPYPGTAALGYTF. The CDR3, as DNA: TGTGCCCCCTACCCAGGGACAGCCGCCCTAGGCTACACCTTC. This sequence joins TRBV7-9 and TRBJ1-2; TRBD1 matches 7 bases. Germline CDR1 reads SEHNR; CDR2 reads FQNEAQ (reference sequence). V trimming: 11 bases; J trimming: 8 bases; junction bases outside the gene matches: 17. The CDR3 has 14 amino acids.

The table lists this clonotype with many counts. The V and J genes are TRBV6-5 and TRBJ2-3; D is perhaps TRBD1 (6 bases). Germline CDR1 reads MNHEY; CDR2 reads SVGAGI. The CDR3 length is 15 residues. Between the trimmed V and J ends, which lost 2 bases and 8 bases, there was a span of 17 bases. CDR3 sequence (DNA): TGTGCCAGCAGTTACGGGACATCTACAATGGGTACGCAGTATTTT. Amino acid sequence: CASSYGTSTMGTQYF.

This clonotype was counted a few times. The chain is built from TRBV7-9 and TRBJ2-5; TRBD2 is a possible D gene (6 bases). Germline loops: CDR1 SEHNR, CDR2 FQNEAQ (reference sequence). Trimming removed 6 bases from V and 4 bases from J, with 18 bases in between. This CDR3 is built from 15 residues. CDR3 DNA: TGTGCCAGCAGAGGTACGGACTATTTAAGAGAGACCCAGTACTTC. Residues: CASRGTDYLRETQYF.

The chain couples TRBV7-8 to TRBJ2-7; 8 bases fit TRBD1. Germline V gene lookup returns CDR1 SGHVS and CDR2 FQNEAQ. With V trimmed by 1 base and J by 1 base, 3 bases remained unmatched. This CDR3 is built from 15 residues. The CDR3 DNA reads TGTGCCAGCAGCTTAGAGGGGACAGGTTCCTACGAGCAGTACTTC. It yields the protein CASSLEGTGSYEQYF.

This clonotype appeared many times. The chain has TRBV7-2 and TRBJ1-5; D gene unclear. Germline lookup yields CDR1 SGHTA and CDR2 FQGNSA. The CDR3 extends over 15 amino acids. The ends were cut back, 3 bases at V and 5 bases at J, with 14 bases in the middle. The CDR3 protein is CASSFTGGSHQPQHF. The CDR3 bases are TGTGCCAGCAGCTTTACGGGCGGCAGCCATCAGCCCCAGCATTTT.

This clonotype was seen a few times. The chain carries TRBV7-9 and TRBJ2-7; D possibly corresponds to TRBD1 (5 bases). Germline loops: CDR1 SEHNR, CDR2 FQNEAQ (reference sequence). V gave up 5 bases and J gave up 4 bases, with 15 bases separating them. The CDR3 has 14 residues. The CDR3 nucleotides read TGTGCCAGCAGCGACCAGGACAAAGTGTACGAGCAGTACTTC. Translation: CASSDQDKVYEQYF.

This clonotype has just a few counts. The rearrangement joins TRBV28 to TRBJ2-5, with a weak D call TRBD1 (5 bases). The V end was cut by 2 bases, the J end by 4 bases, with 11 bases between. CDR1 is MDHEN, CDR2 SYDVKM, per germline. CDR3 size: 14 residues. CDR3 in amino acids: CASSLKGWGETQYF. In DNA, the CDR3 is TGTGCCAGCAGTTTAAAGGGGTGGGGAGAGACCCAGTACTTC.

V gene TRBV7-2 combines with J gene TRBJ2-3; D possibly corresponds to TRBD2 (5 bases). CDR1 is SGHTA and CDR2 is FQGNSA in the germline V gene. V was clipped by 3 bases and J by 2 bases, with 18 bases between them. The CDR3 consists of 17 residues. The DNA for the CDR3 is TGTGCCAGCAGCTTCTTTGCCCCGGAACGGGACACAGATACGCAGTATTTT. Its protein is CASSFFAPERDTDTQYF.

This clonotype was seen a handful of times. This sequence joins TRBV7-9 and TRBJ2-7, with 7 bases matching TRBD1. The CDR3 consists of 15 residues. Trimming took 5 bases from V and 3 from J; bases not matched to a gene: 10. Per germline, CDR1 SEHNR and CDR2 FQNEAQ (reference sequence). The CDR3 reads CASSLSGQTDYEQYF. In nucleotides, the CDR3 is TGTGCCAGCAGCCTGTCGGGACAGACAGACTACGAGCAGTACTTC. The whole variable domain, remainder taken from reference TRBV7-9 and TRBJ2-7, is DTGVSQNPRHKITKRGQNVTFRCDPISEHNRLYWYRQTLGQGPEFLTYFQNEAQLEKSRLLSDRFSAERPKGSFSTLEIQRTEQGDSAMYLCASSLSGQTDYEQYFGPGTRLTVT.

In this sample, this clonotype turned up a few times. CDR3 protein: CASSGASAGTGRYEQYF. CDR3 nucleotide sequence: TGTGCCAGCAGCGGAGCCTCAGCCGGGACAGGTCGTTACGAGCAGTACTTC. The chain carries TRBV11-2 and TRBJ2-7; 8 nucleotides line up with TRBD1. Germline CDR1 reads SGHAT; CDR2 reads FQNNGV. The CDR3 is made up of 17 amino acids. Trimming removed 5 bases from V and 4 bases from J; junction bases left unmatched: 16.

The rearrangement links TRBV20-1 to TRBJ2-7; D unclear. V was pared by 6 bases and J by 2 bases, with 20 bases between. Germline V gives CDR1 DFQATT, CDR2 SNEGSKA (reference sequence). The CDR3 covers 15 residues. The CDR3 DNA reads TGCAGTGCGAGCGAAGTTAGGCGGTTAACCTACGAGCAGTACTTC. As protein: CSASEVRRLTYEQYF.

The genes are TRBV19 and TRBJ2-1; 7 positions match TRBD2. The germline V gene has CDR1 LNHDA and CDR2 SQIVND (reference sequence). The CDR3 has 14 amino acids. Germline trimming cut 1 base from V and 6 bases from J; bases unmatched to any gene: 3. The CDR3 DNA follows: TGTGCCAGTAGTATAGGTAGCGGGCTCAATGAGCAGTTCTTC. This translates into CASSIGSGLNEQFF.

This clonotype was counted only a few times. V gene TRBV7-9 combines with J gene TRBJ1-5; D may be TRBD1 (6 bases). Germline CDR1 is SEHNR and CDR2 is FQNEAQ (reference sequence). This CDR3 region has 13 residues. Trimming pared 5 bases from V and 3 bases from J, leaving 8 bases between. The CDR3 bases are TGTGCCAGCAGCCGACAGGACAATCAGCCCCAGCATTTT. This translates into CASSRQDNQPQHF.

This clonotype occurred a few times. The chain links TRBV7-9 to TRBJ1-2, with 8 bases fitting TRBD1. Trimming cost V 4 bases and J 7 bases; bases outside gene matches: 5. Germline CDR1 reads SEHNR; CDR2 reads FQNEAQ (reference sequence). This CDR3 spans 13 amino acids. The CDR3 sequence: CASSSGGRAGYTF. The CDR3 DNA sequence: TGTGCCAGCAGCTCAGGGGGCAGGGCTGGCTACACCTTC. Drawing the rest from reference TRBV7-9 and TRBJ1-2, the complete variable domain is DTGVSQNPRHKITKRGQNVTFRCDPISEHNRLYWYRQTLGQGPEFLTYFQNEAQLEKSRLLSDRFSAERPKGSFSTLEIQRTEQGDSAMYLCASSSGGRAGYTFGSGTRLTVV.

This clonotype was observed a handful of times. The chain combines TRBV12-3 or TRBV12-4 with TRBJ1-1; D unresolved. The CDR3 is 13 amino acids. V lost 3 bases, J lost 4 bases, and 9 bases lay in between. This CDR3 reads CASSFVRSTEAFF. CDR3 DNA: TGTGCCAGCAGTTTCGTGAGGAGCACTGAAGCTTTCTTT.

This chain links TRBV5-5 with TRBJ1-2; D call uncertain. Trimming removed 2 bases at V and 8 bases at J, with 7 bases between. CDR1 and CDR2 (germline): SGHKS, YYEKEE (reference sequence). There are 11 residues in the CDR3. This chain's CDR3 is CASSFPDGYTF. The CDR3 DNA reads TGTGCCAGCAGCTTCCCCGACGGCTACACCTTC.

The V gene is TRBV6-2 or TRBV6-3, the J gene TRBJ2-4; TRBD2 is a possible D gene (5 bases). The CDR3 length is 15 residues. The V end was cut by 5 bases, the J end by 0 bases, with 11 bases between. From germline, CDR1 is MNHEY and CDR2 SVGEGT. DNA of the CDR3: TGTGCCAGCAGTCGGACTTTGGTAGCCAAAAACATTCAGTACTTC. Its protein is CASSRTLVAKNIQYF.

This clonotype came up a few times. V and J are TRBV7-9 and TRBJ2-7; unclear D gene. Between the trimmed V and J ends, which lost 4 bases and 3 bases, there was a span of 7 bases. Germline loops: CDR1 SEHNR, CDR2 FQNEAQ (reference sequence). CDR3 length: 12 amino acids. The CDR3 bases are TGTGCCAGCAGCTCGATACTCTACGAGCAGTACTTC. Translating it yields CASSSILYEQYF.